This T cell receptor (beta chain) was observed in a study of CD8 T cells in Susac syndrome. About 0.5 to 1 ug RNA was reverse transcribed with random hexamers. TCR beta CDR3 was amplified by immunoSEQ multiplex PCR. This amplification extended across 54 Vbeta and 13 Jbeta segments. MiXCR, applied by TCRdb to the immunoSEQ multiplex PCR reads, yields one record per CDR3 protein. Altogether roughly 180,000 distinct CDR3 sequences are present, approximately 95% being singletons, with the ten largest covering 0.08% to 0.11%. V was shortened by 6 bases and J by 10 bases, with 13 bases between the two germline ends. CDR1 is SQVTM and CDR2 is ANQGSEA in the germline V gene. This CDR3 spans 11 amino acids. TCR beta sequencing was performed on blood CD8+ and CD4+ T cells. Negative isolation yielded CD4+ and CD8+ T cells, and FACS enriched TEMRA cells.

Source material: CD4+ T cells from PBMCs. The gene calls are TRBV29-1 and TRBJ2-1, with D possibly being TRBD1 or TRBD2 (6 bases each). The TCR originated in a human donor in good health. The CDR3, as DNA: TGCAGCGTCTTTACAGGGAGGGAGCAGTTCTTC. This translates into CSVFTGREQFF.